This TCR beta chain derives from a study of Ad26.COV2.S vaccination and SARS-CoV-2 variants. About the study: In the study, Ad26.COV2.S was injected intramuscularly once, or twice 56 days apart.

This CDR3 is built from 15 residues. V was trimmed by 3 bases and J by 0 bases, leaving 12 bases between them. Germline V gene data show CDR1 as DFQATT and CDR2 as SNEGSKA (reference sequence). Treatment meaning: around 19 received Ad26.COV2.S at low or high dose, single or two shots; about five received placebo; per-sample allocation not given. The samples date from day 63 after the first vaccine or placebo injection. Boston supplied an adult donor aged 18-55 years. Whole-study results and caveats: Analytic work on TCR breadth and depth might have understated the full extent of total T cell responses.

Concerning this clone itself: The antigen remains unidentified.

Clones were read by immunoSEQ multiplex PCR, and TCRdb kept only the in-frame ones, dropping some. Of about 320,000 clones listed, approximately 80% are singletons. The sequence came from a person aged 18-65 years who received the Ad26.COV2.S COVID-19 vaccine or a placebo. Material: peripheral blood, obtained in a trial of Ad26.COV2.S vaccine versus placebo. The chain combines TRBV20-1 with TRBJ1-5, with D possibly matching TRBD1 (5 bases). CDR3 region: CSASIQGLSNQPQHF. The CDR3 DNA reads TGCAGTGCTAGTATCCAGGGCCTTAGCAATCAGCCCCAGCATTTT.